This TCR beta chain comes out of a study of T cell changes during pregnancy in multiple sclerosis. Measured with immunoSEQ multiplex PCR; TCRdb has only the in-frame clones, and not every one. The sample contains 35,000 to 50,000 clones, nearly 90% of which appear only once. Specimen: CD4+ T cells from peripheral blood mononuclear cells, collected in the first trimester of pregnancy. This sequence originates from a female donor with multiple sclerosis, enrolled in a pregnancy study.

Here the CDR3 reads CASSLGGTGTGFRGYTF. The CDR3, as DNA: TGTGCCAGCAGCTTAGGCGGAACCGGGACAGGGTTTCGTGGCTACACCTTC. The chain carries TRBV7-2 and TRBJ1-2; 9 nucleotides align to TRBD1. The CDR3 is 17 amino acids. Germline V gene data show CDR1 as SGHTA and CDR2 as FQGNSA. J lost 7 bases, V lost 1 base, and 13 bases had no gene match.